The present entry profiles one T cell receptor beta chain with its context. Antigen specificity is unknown. TCRdb keeps only in-frame clones here, not all; method: immunoSEQ multiplex PCR. The table shows 150,000 to 200,000 clones, with approximately 90% occurring only once. CDR1 and CDR2 from the germline V gene are ENHRY and SYGVKD. The CDR3 totals 12 residues. Trimming took 7 bases from V and 10 from J; bases not matched to a gene: 9. The data originate from a study of T cell responses to AZD1222 COVID-19 vaccine. Study-level findings and limits: Seropositive at baseline were only a handful of AZD1222 recipients. Clonal diversity was possibly underestimated; the donors were predominantly white British and more often female.

The genes are TRBV10-3 and TRBJ1-1; 7 nucleotides agree with TRBD1. The sequence was collected from an adult who received the MenACWY meningococcal vaccine as a control. Sample: peripheral blood, taken 28 days after the second dose of the MenACWY control vaccine. CDR3 sequence: CAIKEDRDGAFF. In DNA, the CDR3 is TGTGCCATCAAAGAAGACAGGGATGGAGCTTTCTTT.